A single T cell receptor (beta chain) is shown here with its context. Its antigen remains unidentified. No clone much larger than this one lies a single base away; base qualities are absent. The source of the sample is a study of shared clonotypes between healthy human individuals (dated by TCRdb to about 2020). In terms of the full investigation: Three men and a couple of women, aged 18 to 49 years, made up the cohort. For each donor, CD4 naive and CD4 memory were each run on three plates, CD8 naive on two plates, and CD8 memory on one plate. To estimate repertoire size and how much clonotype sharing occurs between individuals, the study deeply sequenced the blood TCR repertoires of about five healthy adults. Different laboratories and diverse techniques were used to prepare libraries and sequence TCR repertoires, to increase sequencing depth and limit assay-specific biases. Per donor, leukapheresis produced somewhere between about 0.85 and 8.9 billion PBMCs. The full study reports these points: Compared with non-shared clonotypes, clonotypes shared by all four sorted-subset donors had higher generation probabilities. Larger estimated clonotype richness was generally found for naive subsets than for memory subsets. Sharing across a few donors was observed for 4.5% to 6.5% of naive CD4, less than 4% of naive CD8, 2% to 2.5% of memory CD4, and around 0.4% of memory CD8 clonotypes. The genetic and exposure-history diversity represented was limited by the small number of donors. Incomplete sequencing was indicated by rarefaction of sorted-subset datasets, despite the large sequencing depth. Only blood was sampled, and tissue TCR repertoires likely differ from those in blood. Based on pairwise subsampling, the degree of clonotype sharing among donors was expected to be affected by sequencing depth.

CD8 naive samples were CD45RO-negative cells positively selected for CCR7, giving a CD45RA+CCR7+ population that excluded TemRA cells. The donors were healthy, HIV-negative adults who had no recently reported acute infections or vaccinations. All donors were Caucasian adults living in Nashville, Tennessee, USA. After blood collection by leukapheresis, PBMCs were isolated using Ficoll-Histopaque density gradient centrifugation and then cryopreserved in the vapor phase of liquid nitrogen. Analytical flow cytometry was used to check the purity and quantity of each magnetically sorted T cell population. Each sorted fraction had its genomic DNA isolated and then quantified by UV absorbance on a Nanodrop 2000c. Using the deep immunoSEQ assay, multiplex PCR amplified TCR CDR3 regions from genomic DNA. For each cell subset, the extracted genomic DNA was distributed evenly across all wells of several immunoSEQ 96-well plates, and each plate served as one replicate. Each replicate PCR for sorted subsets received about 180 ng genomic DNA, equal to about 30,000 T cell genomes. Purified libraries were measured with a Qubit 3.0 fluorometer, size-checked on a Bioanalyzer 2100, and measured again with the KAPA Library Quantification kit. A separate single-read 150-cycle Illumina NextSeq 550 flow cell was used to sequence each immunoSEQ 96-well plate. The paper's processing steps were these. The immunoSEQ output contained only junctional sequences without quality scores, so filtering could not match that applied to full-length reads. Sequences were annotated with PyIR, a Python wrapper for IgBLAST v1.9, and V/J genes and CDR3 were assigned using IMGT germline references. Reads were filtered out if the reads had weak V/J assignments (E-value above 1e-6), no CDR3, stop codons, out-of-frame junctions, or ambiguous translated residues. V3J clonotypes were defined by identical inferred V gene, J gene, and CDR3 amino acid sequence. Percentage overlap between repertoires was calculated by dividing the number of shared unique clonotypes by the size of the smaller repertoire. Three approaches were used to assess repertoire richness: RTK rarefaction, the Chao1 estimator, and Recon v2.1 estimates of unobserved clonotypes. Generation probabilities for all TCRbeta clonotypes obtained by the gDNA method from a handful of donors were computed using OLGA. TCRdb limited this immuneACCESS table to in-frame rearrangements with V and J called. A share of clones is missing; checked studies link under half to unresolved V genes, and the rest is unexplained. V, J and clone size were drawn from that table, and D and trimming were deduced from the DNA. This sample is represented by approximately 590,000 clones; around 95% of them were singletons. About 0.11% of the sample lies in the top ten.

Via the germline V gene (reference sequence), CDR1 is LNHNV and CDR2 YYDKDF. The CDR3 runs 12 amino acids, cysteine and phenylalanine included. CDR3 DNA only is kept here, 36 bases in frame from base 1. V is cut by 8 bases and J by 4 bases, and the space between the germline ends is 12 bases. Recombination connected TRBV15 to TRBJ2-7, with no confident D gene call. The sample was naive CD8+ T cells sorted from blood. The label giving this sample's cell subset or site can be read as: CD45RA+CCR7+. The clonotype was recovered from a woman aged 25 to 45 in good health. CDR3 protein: CATRGAQYEQYF. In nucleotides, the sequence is TGTGCCACCCGTGGAGCACAGTACGAGCAGTACTTC.